The 14 T cell receptor beta chains given below trace back to one sample, sequenced in a study of T cell repertoires in cytomegalovirus infection (dated by TCRdb to the late 2010s). Sequencing instrument: Illumina HiSeq 1500. The public reads were run again by TCRdb, first through fastp at Q25 and then through MiXCR, and only productive beta chains were kept. Every CDR3 protein is listed once, alongside the most common genes and DNA of its rows. This sample is represented by some 350,000 distinct CDR3 sequences; around 29% of them were singletons. Around 18% of the sample is taken by the ten largest. Antigens for these TCRs are unknown. This specimen's treatment or condition label, per the study, means: in vitro stimulation with specific CMV peptide epitopes to enrich CMV-specific T cells. The sequenced sample was cultured PBMCs, obtained from culture after CMV antigen stimulation. Receptors originate from a human donor in good health (CMV status not recorded). Some clones in this sample may be carry-over from other donors' samples.

The gene calls are TRBV5-4 and TRBJ2-7; 7 nucleotides align to TRBD1. V shed 2 bases and J 0 bases; nucleotides not matched to a gene: 8. The CDR3 has 16 amino acids. Germline V CDR1 and CDR2: SGHNT, YYREEE (reference sequence). CDR3 sequence: CASSFATGRTSYEQYF. CDR3 sequence (DNA): TGTGCCAGCAGCTTCGCGACAGGGAGAACCTCCTACGAGCAGTACTTC.

The rearrangement joins TRBV7-8 to TRBJ2-1; 13 positions match TRBD2. Germline lookup yields CDR1 SGHVS and CDR2 FQNEAQ. The CDR3 runs to 17 residues. Unmatched junction bases numbered 7, after V lost 1 base and J lost 7 bases. The CDR3 nucleotides read TGTGCCAGCAGCTTAGGCGTGGGACTAGCGGGGTTAAATGAGCAGTTCTTC. This sequence encodes CASSLGVGLAGLNEQFF.

The chain recombines TRBV27 with TRBJ1-1, with 8 bases that match TRBD1. V gave up 10 bases and J gave up 4 bases; unmatched junction bases: 8. Germline CDR1 and CDR2: MNHEY and SMNVEV (reference sequence). The CDR3 covers 13 residues. The CDR3 loop reads CAIGRGLGTEAFF. CDR3 coding DNA: TGTGCCATCGGCAGGGGGCTCGGCACTGAAGCTTTCTTT.

The rearrangement links TRBV6-1 to TRBJ1-2; 8 bases agree with TRBD1. J gave up 7 bases and V 6 bases, and 10 bases lay outside the gene matches. The CDR3 contains 14 residues. Germline CDR1 MNHNS, CDR2 SASEGT. CDR3 nucleotides: TGTGCCAGCAGACAAACCCAGGGGGCGACTGGCTACACCTTC. Encoded protein: CASRQTQGATGYTF.

V and J are TRBV20-1 and TRBJ2-5; 13 positions match TRBD2. V dropped 3 bases and J dropped 5; count of bases not matched to a gene: 3. This CDR3 contains 14 residues. Germline values: CDR1 DFQATT, CDR2 SNEGSKA (reference sequence). The CDR3, as DNA: TGCAGTGCTAGGGGACTAGCGGGAAGCGAGACCCAGTACTTC. Translated, it gives CSARGLAGSETQYF.

This clonotype has more than one count but fewer than ten. The V call is TRBV10-3, the J call TRBJ2-5, with TRBD1 matching over 7 bases. Germline loops: CDR1 ENHRY, CDR2 SYGVKD. Trimming at V came to 10 bases and at J to 2 bases, leaving 4 bases not matched to a gene. The CDR3 length is 12 residues. The CDR3 sequence: CATGTAQETQYF. DNA for the CDR3: TGTGCCACCGGGACAGCGCAAGAGACCCAGTACTTC.

The chain employs TRBV11-2 and TRBJ2-3; D not resolved. The V and J ends lost 1 base and 4 bases respectively, with 12 bases between them. The germline CDR1 and CDR2 sequences are SGHAT and FQNNGV. CDR3 length: 15 amino acids. DNA of the CDR3: TGTGCCAGCAGCTTAGGGCCCGGCGTCGCAGATACGCAGTATTTT. It specifies CASSLGPGVADTQYF.

CDR3 sequence reads: CASSPGPNQPQHF. Written as DNA, the CDR3 is TGTGCCAGCAGCCCGGGCCCCAATCAGCCCCAGCATTTT. The chain uses TRBV6-4 and TRBJ1-5; D is unclear. CDR3 length: 13 residues. The V gene's germline CDR1 is MRHNA and CDR2 SNTAGT. V was trimmed by 6 bases and J by 3 bases, leaving 9 bases between them.

This chain links TRBV15 with TRBJ1-1; D ambiguous. CDR3 length: 13 residues. The germline V and J ends were trimmed by 3 bases and 10 bases, with 15 bases remaining between them. The germline V gene encodes CDR1 LNHNV and CDR2 YYDKDF (reference sequence). The CDR3 loop reads CATSREIQRGAFF. CDR3 DNA sequence: TGTGCCACCAGCAGGGAAATTCAACGCGGAGCTTTCTTT.

The chain couples TRBV12-5 to TRBJ1-1, with TRBD1 as a possible D gene (5 bases). CDR1 is LGHNT and CDR2 is FRNRAP in the germline V gene. Trimming pared 5 bases from V and 0 bases from J, leaving 10 bases between. This CDR3 is built from 14 residues. CDR3 nucleotide sequence: TGTGCTAGTGGTGAACAGGCCGTGAACACTGAAGCTTTCTTT. Translation gives CASGEQAVNTEAFF.

This chain uses TRBV28 with TRBJ1-6; D may be TRBD1 (6 bases). Germline V CDR1 and CDR2: MDHEN, SYDVKM. V shed 6 bases and J shed 3 bases, with 6 bases lying between them. This CDR3 has 13 amino acids. The CDR3 reads CASRDSYNSPLHF. In DNA, the CDR3 is TGTGCCAGCAGGGACAGCTATAATTCACCCCTCCACTTT.

The genes are TRBV20-1 and TRBJ2-5, with D maybe TRBD2 (5 bases). This CDR3 comprises 17 residues. Trimming pared 2 bases from V and 0 bases from J, leaving 19 bases between. The germline V gene encodes CDR1 DFQATT and CDR2 SNEGSKA (reference sequence). Written as DNA, the CDR3 is TGCAGTGCTAGATCCATGACGGAGGCCCCACACCAAGAGACCCAGTACTTC. Its protein product is CSARSMTEAPHQETQYF.

There are a few counts of this clonotype. The rearrangement joins TRBV3-1 to TRBJ2-5; D may correspond to TRBD1 or TRBD2 (5 bases each). The germline CDR1 and CDR2 sequences are LGHDT and YNNKEL (reference sequence). The ends were cut back, 4 bases at V and 4 bases at J, with 13 bases in the middle. CDR3 length: 14 residues. CDR3 sequence: CASSPWGRSETQYF. CDR3 in DNA: TGTGCCAGCAGCCCCTGGGGACGATCAGAGACCCAGTACTTC.

This chain links TRBV12-5 with TRBJ1-1; D not resolved. The germline V gene has CDR1 LGHNT and CDR2 FRNRAP. The germline V and J ends were trimmed by 1 base and 2 bases, with 11 bases remaining between them. The CDR3 is 15 amino acids. The CDR3 DNA reads as TGTGCTAGTGGTTTGGAGGGTCTAGCCAACACTGAAGCTTTCTTT. Its protein is CASGLEGLANTEAFF.